These 17 T cell receptor beta chains share one sample of origin, sequenced in a study of control samples from healthy donors and cancer patients. Produced via immunoSEQ multiplex PCR; TCRdb's table is partial and in-frame only. This sample has some 120,000 clones, with around 87% found just once. Material for sequencing was blood. Receptors originate from a man between 60 and 75 years old in good health.

The chain joins TRBV19 to TRBJ1-6; no clear D. Germline V gene data show CDR1 as LNHDA and CDR2 as SQIVND (reference sequence). Trimming took off 5 bases at V and 8 bases at J, with 16 bases between the two ends. The length of the CDR3 is 15 residues. The chain's CDR3 is CASSALAEGDSPLHF. Written as DNA, the CDR3 is TGTGCCAGTAGTGCGTTGGCGGAGGGAGATTCACCCCTCCACTTT.

The chain has TRBV2 and TRBJ1-2; TRBD1 might be the D (5 bases). The CDR3 contains 17 residues. Trimming stripped 0 bases from V and 8 bases from J, with 22 bases between. Germline-derived CDR1 and CDR2 are SNHLY and FYNNEI. CDR3 protein: CASSEAGTQGFLGGYTF. DNA for the CDR3: TGTGCCAGCAGTGAAGCGGGGACCCAGGGTTTTTTAGGGGGCTACACCTTC. Combining the CDR3 with reference TRBV2 and TRBJ1-2 gives the whole variable domain EPEVTQTPSHQVTQMGQEVILRCVPISNHLYFYWYRQILGQKVEFLVSFYNNEISEKSEIFDDQFSVERPDGSNFTLKIRSTKLEDSAMYFCASSEAGTQGFLGGYTFGSGTRLTVV.

V gene TRBV9 combines with J gene TRBJ1-1, with 10 bases fitting TRBD1. The CDR3 length is 18 residues. Losses at the gene ends were 0 bases for V and 0 bases for J; bases not matched to a gene: 8. CDR1 is SGDLS, CDR2 YYNGEE, per germline. The CDR3 loop reads CASSVEEGQGPMNTEAFF. CDR3 sequence (DNA): TGTGCCAGCAGCGTAGAAGAGGGACAGGGGCCCATGAACACTGAAGCTTTCTTT.

This clone was recorded once. The chain employs TRBV18 and TRBJ2-3, with 8 bases fitting TRBD2. The CDR3 is 16 amino acids. After removal of 1 base from V and 2 bases from J, the junction contained 5 bases not matched to a gene. Germline CDR1 KGHSH, CDR2 LQKENI. The CDR3 is CASSPLRAGDTDTQYF. The CDR3 DNA reads TGTGCCAGCTCACCACTTCGAGCGGGGGACACAGATACGCAGTATTTT. Together with reference TRBV18 and TRBJ2-3, the CDR3 gives the full variable domain: NAGVMQNPRHLVRRRGQEARLRCSPMKGHSHVYWYRQLPEEGLKFMVYLQKENIIDESGMPKERFSAEFPKEGPSILRIQQVVRGDSAAYFCASSPLRAGDTDTQYFGPGTRLTVL.

The chain joins TRBV9 to TRBJ1-4; the match to TRBD1 covers 9 bases. CDR1 SGDLS and CDR2 YYNGEE come from the germline V gene. V lost 2 bases and J lost 7; bases outside the gene matches: 3. The CDR3 runs 14 residues. The DNA of the CDR3 is TGTGCCAGCAGCGTCGGGACAGGGCGTGAAAAACTGTTTTTT. It specifies CASSVGTGREKLFF.

This chain links TRBV27 with TRBJ2-5; D remains ambiguous. Trimming removed 4 bases at V and 4 bases at J, with 7 bases between. CDR3 length equals 12 residues. Per the germline V gene, CDR1 is MNHEY and CDR2 is SMNVEV (reference sequence). The CDR3 reads CASSSVAETQYF. The DNA for the CDR3 is TGTGCCAGCAGTTCTGTAGCAGAGACCCAGTACTTC.

This clone was picked up a small number of times. The V and J genes are TRBV6-5 and TRBJ2-3, with D tentatively TRBD2 (5 bases). V was pared by 6 bases and J by 7 bases, with 11 bases between. This CDR3 has 12 amino acids. CDR1 MNHEY and CDR2 SVGAGI come from the germline V gene. CDR3 region: CASSSTGNTQYF. For the CDR3, the DNA is TGTGCCAGCAGCTCGACCGGGAATACGCAGTATTTT.

The CDR3 DNA follows: TGTGCCAGCAGCTTCCGGGGTGAGGCCTACGAGCAGTACTTC. It encodes CASSFRGEAYEQYF. The V and J genes are TRBV7-2 and TRBJ2-7; TRBD2 might be the D (5 bases). V was pared by 3 bases and J by 2 bases, with 11 bases between. The CDR3 is 14 residues long. Germline CDR1 and CDR2: SGHTA and FQGNSA.

This chain connects TRBV28 to TRBJ1-2; D not certain. V shed 3 bases and J shed 8 bases, with 16 bases lying between them. Germline V gives CDR1 MDHEN, CDR2 SYDVKM. The CDR3 consists of 14 residues. The CDR3 spells CASSFGGVGNGYTF. The CDR3 coding sequence is TGTGCCAGCAGTTTCGGTGGGGTAGGGAACGGCTACACCTTC.

The chain's CDR3 is CASSRGWNQPQHF. The CDR3 coding sequence is TGTGCCAGCAGTCGGGGTTGGAATCAGCCCCAGCATTTT. This chain connects TRBV27 to TRBJ1-5; D ambiguous. V lost 5 bases and J lost 4, with 9 bases in between. Germline V CDR1 and CDR2: MNHEY, SMNVEV (reference sequence). The CDR3 extends over 13 amino acids.

This clone is a singleton in its sample. J is TRBJ1-6 and V is TRBV28; the match to TRBD1 covers 7 bases. Germline assignment: CDR1 MDHEN and CDR2 SYDVKM. The J segment lost 10 bases and the V segment lost 3 bases, leaving 6 bases of the junction unmatched. The length of the CDR3 is 14 residues. The CDR3: CASSLFRGHSPLHF. CDR3 DNA sequence: TGTGCCAGCAGTTTGTTTAGGGGGCACTCACCCCTCCACTTT.

Here the CDR3 reads CASSFSTNYGYTF. The DNA for the CDR3 is TGTGCCAGCAGCTTTTCTACTAACTATGGCTACACCTTC. The chain couples TRBV7-2 to TRBJ1-2, with D unresolved. The germline V gene encodes CDR1 SGHTA and CDR2 FQGNSA. This CDR3 comprises 13 residues. Trimming removed 3 bases from V and 0 bases from J, with 5 bases in between.

The genes are TRBV7-2 and TRBJ1-2; 8 nucleotides match TRBD1. The CDR3 sequence is 15 residues long. The germline gives CDR1 SGHTA, CDR2 FQGNSA. J gave up 5 bases and V 3 bases, and 8 bases lay outside the gene matches. CDR3 coding DNA: TGTGCCAGCAGCTTCCCTCCGGGACAGGTTTATGGCTACACCTTC. This gives the protein CASSFPPGQVYGYTF. The variable domain in full, with the rest retrieved from reference TRBV7-2 and TRBJ1-2, is GAGVSQSPSNKVTEKGKDVELRCDPISGHTALYWYRQSLGQGLEFLIYFQGNSAPDKSGLPSDRFSAERTGGSVSTLTIQRTQQEDSAVYLCASSFPPGQVYGYTFGSGTRLTVV.

The genes are TRBV10-1 and TRBJ2-3; D uncertain. Looked up from germline, CDR1 is WNHNN and CDR2 is SYGVQD (reference sequence). Deletions cut 3 bases from V and 5 bases from J, with 12 bases between. This CDR3 region has 14 residues. This chain's CDR3 is CASSEASVEDTQYF. CDR3 in DNA: TGCGCCAGCAGTGAAGCGAGCGTTGAAGATACGCAGTATTTT.

About this clone: One end of the junction fails to match germline, which may point to a read error. The V call is TRBV4-3, the J call TRBJ1-4, with D uncertain. Germline V gives CDR1 LGHNA, CDR2 YSLEER. The CDR3 length is 13 residues. CDR3 region: CASSQVAKEKLFF. DNA of the CDR3: TGCGCCAGCAGCCAAGTGGCTAAGGAAAAACTGTTTTTT.

This chain connects TRBV5-8 to TRBJ1-4; 10 bases line up with TRBD1. Trimming cost V 5 bases and J 3 bases; bases outside gene matches: 7. This CDR3 has 16 residues. CDR1 and CDR2 (germline): SGHTS, YDEGEE. The DNA of the CDR3 is TGTGCCAGCAGGAGCGGGACAGGGGTCCCTAATGAAAAACTGTTTTTT. Translating gives CASRSGTGVPNEKLFF.

The gene calls are TRBV7-2 and TRBJ1-1, with unresolved D. This CDR3 region has 12 residues. Trimming stripped 0 bases from V and 7 bases from J, with 6 bases between. The germline gives CDR1 SGHTA, CDR2 FQGNSA. Written as DNA, the CDR3 is TGTGCCAGCAGCTTAGCGTGGGGTGAAGCTTTCTTT. Protein product: CASSLAWGEAFF.